The sequence of this TCR beta chain was determined in a study of human T cells and chemical hapten exposure. Whole-study context: Upper-back patch tests with 0.01% DPC were read at 6 days.

MiXCR, applied by TCRdb to the RACE reads, yields one record per CDR3 protein. The sample carries more than 45,000 distinct CDR3 sequences, roughly an eighth recorded once. Time point defined: patch test 3, about 24 weeks after DPC sensitization. Sample treatment: therapeutic diphenylcyclopropenone sensitization with weekly scalp DPC. Sequencing started from total RNA isolated from unfractionated whole blood. V was pared by 1 base and J by 2 bases, with 11 bases between. CDR3 length: 15 amino acids. The germline V gene encodes CDR1 MGHRA and CDR2 YSYEKL. Broader study findings: The study found that DPC sensitization did not change TCRs above 1 in 1000 frequency. Expanded TCRs clustered into significantly more large CDR3 similarity groups than controls, the analysis revealed.

This clonotype has a handful of counts. The antigen remains unidentified. The sequence derives from a young man with alopecia areata. Some clones in this sample may be carry-over from other donors' samples. The material was whole blood, obtained in connection with sensitization to the hapten diphenylcyclopropenone (DPC). The V and J genes are TRBV4-1 and TRBJ1-2; possibly TRBD1 for D (6 bases). CDR3 residues: CASSQGQGFNYGYTF. CDR3 nucleotides: TGCGCCAGCAGCCAAGGCCAGGGGTTCAACTATGGCTACACCTTC.